This entry describes one T cell receptor (beta chain). The data derive from a study of Ad26.COV2.S vaccination and SARS-CoV-2 variants. Treatment noted: some 20 received Ad26.COV2.S at low or high dose, single or two shots; 5 received placebo; per-sample allocation not given. Each sample was drawn 63 days after the first injection (of vaccine or placebo). The CDR3 loop spans 12 amino acids. The germline CDR1 and CDR2 sequences are SGHTA and FQGNSA. The ends were cut back, 5 bases at V and 6 bases at J, with 11 bases in the middle. Profiling relied on immunoSEQ multiplex PCR, and the TCRdb table lists in-frame clones only, not all of them. The sample has around 450,000 clones, 75% to 90% seen once; the top ten hold approximately 2.5%.

The chain recombines TRBV7-2 with TRBJ2-7; tentatively, D is TRBD1 (6 bases). The sample in question was peripheral blood, obtained in a trial of Ad26.COV2.S vaccine versus placebo. The receptor's source is a person aged 18-60 years who received the Ad26.COV2.S COVID-19 vaccine or a placebo. The chain's CDR3 is CASSPDRIEQYV. For the CDR3, the DNA is TGTGCCAGCAGCCCCGACAGGATCGAGCAGTACGTC.